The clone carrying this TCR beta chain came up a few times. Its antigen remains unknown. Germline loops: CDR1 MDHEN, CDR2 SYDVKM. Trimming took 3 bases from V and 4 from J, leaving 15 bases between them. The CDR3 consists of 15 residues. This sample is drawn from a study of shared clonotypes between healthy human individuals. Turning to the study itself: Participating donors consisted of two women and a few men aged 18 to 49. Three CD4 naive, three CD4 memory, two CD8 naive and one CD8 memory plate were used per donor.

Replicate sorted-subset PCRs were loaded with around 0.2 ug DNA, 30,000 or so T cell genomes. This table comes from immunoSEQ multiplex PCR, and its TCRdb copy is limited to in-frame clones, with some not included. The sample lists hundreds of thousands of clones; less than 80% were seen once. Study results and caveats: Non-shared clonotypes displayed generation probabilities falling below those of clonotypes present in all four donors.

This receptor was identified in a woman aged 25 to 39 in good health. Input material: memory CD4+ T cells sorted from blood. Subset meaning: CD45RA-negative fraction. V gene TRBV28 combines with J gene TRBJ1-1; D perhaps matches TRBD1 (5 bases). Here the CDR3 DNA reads TGTGCCAGCAGTTTTGCCTCCGGAGGGACCACTGAAGCTTTCTTT. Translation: CASSFASGGTTEAFF. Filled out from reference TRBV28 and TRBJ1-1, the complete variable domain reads DVKVTQSSRYLVKRTGEKVFLECVQDMDHENMFWYRQDPGLGLRLIYFSYDVKMKEKGDIPEGYSVSREKKERFSLILESASTNQTSMYLCASSFASGGTTEAFFGQGTRLTVV.